This T cell receptor beta chain was identified in a study of blood T cell repertoires in COVID-19. About the study: Acute and convalescent COVID-19 specimens originated in the United States, Italy and Spain.

In the source study's methods: Amplification of reference gene primers was used by the study to estimate nucleated cell counts. TCRdb's copy holds only in-frame clones and misses some; the assay was immunoSEQ multiplex PCR. The V and J calls and clone size are taken from that table; D and trimming were inferred from the DNA. This table has roughly 250,000 clones, 75% to 95% appearing once. Those enrolled in Seattle joined during active infection and were followed longitudinally afterward. Between the trimmed V and J ends, which lost 1 base and 3 bases, there was a span of 10 bases. The germline gives CDR1 MNHEY, CDR2 SVGAGI. The CDR3 sequence is 14 residues long.

The V gene is TRBV6-5, the J gene TRBJ2-7, with D possibly matching TRBD1 (5 bases). Sequencing was done on a sample of peripheral blood. This TCR derives from a young adult with COVID-19, enrolled during active disease. CDR3 coding DNA: TGTGCCAGCAGTTACTTTCCCGGACACTACGAGCAGTACTTC. This sequence encodes CASSYFPGHYEQYF.